Described below is a single T cell receptor beta chain sequence and its context. Compared with germline, one end of the junction differs, possibly owing to a read error. This beta chain is a stray read from a library made for alpha chains; its abundance is not meaningful. CDR1 is SGHTA and CDR2 is FQGTGA in the germline V gene. The CDR3 runs 16 residues. TCR cDNA molecules were tagged individually, and each one carried a unique molecular identifier. Each CDR3 protein is one row after TCRdb ran MiXCR on the 5' RACE reads. The data contain approximately 10,000 distinct CDR3 sequences, nearly 4% of them singletons. This sample was taken from a study of spatial heterogeneity in lung cancer. Across the study: About 73 TRACERx patients with early, untreated non-small cell lung cancer donated samples. In some cases, blood samples were obtained at disease recurrence, and the median interval to first recurrence was approximately 400 days. As counted in raw reads, each unique TCR and UMI combination appeared more than ten times on average.

The sample's time point: blood taken at disease recurrence. From tumor, nontumor lung or frozen PBMC, whole RNA was taken unsorted for sequencing. The sequencing used PBMCs, collected at recurrence. The rearrangement uses TRBV7-3 and TRBJ2-2; 8 nucleotides align to TRBD1. This TCR derives from a female donor with early-stage non-small cell lung cancer. CDR3 residues: CASSPLATGVNGGLFF. The CDR3 DNA reads TGTGCCAGCAGCCCCCTCGCGACAGGGGTCAACGGGGGGCTGTTTTTT.